This TCR beta chain was retrieved from a study of cytomegalovirus exposure and HLA in healthy donors. Study conclusions and caveats: The productive fraction for most TCR beta V segments was about 90% or about 30% in an earlier analysis.

Everyone who donated was a healthy bone marrow donor. V was pared by 4 bases and J by 1 base, with 8 bases between. The CDR3 loop spans 14 amino acids. Germline CDR1 MNHEY, CDR2 SMNVEV (reference sequence). This clone appeared a single time. Its specificity is not known. PCR employed 60 Vbeta and 13 Jbeta primers. Only in-frame clones appear in the TCRdb table, and some are missing; sequencing was by immunoSEQ multiplex PCR. The sample lists about 64,000 clones, 65% to 90% occurring once. The source is a female donor in good health and CMV-seronegative. V and J are TRBV27 and TRBJ1-3; unclear D gene. The sample consisted of PBMCs. The CDR3 sequence is CASSSFPSGNTIYF. CDR3 nucleotides: TGTGCCAGCAGTTCTTTCCCTTCTGGAAACACCATATATTTT.